This TCR beta chain was sequenced during a study of blood T cell repertoires in COVID-19 (dated by TCRdb to the early 2020s). Looking at the study overall: Samples from collaborators originated in the United States, Italy and Spain and spanned both the acute and convalescent phases of COVID-19. The prospective study material was composed of cDNA or gDNA derived from T cells, B-cell-depleted T cells, or PBMCs. Subjects who had been exposed to COVID-19, were actively infected with it, or had recovered from it provided the deeply sampled blood TCRbeta repertoires that made up the dataset. The repertoires were made available in a free public database intended to serve as a resource for research on the immune response to SARS-CoV-2. Samples came from the ongoing ImmuneRACE study (first 160 participants) plus 1,254 subjects from 6 global collaborators. Sample metadata almost always included a de-identified subject ID, COVID-19 status, age in years and sex. Where HLA class I and class II types were available, the types were taken from metadata supplied by the sample provider, not from assay-based typing.

In Seattle, one collaborating source enrolled patients while the infection was active and tracked those patients longitudinally over the course of disease. Whole blood was collected in K2EDTA tubes by collaborating institutions according to the institutions' own protocols. For TCRbeta analysis, collaborator samples were shipped as frozen whole blood, as isolated PBMCs, or as DNA extracted from either sample type. TCRbeta CDR3 regions were amplified from genomic DNA using the immunoSEQ Assay, a bias-controlled multiplex PCR. The authors' analysis ran thus. Within the assay, amplification of reference gene primers was used to estimate how many nucleated cells each sample contained. Sequence reads were collapsed and filtered to measure the absolute abundance of every unique TCRbeta CDR3 rearrangement. For each sample, productive Simpson clonality was calculated as the square root of Simpson's diversity index across productive rearrangements. The table was pulled from immuneACCESS by TCRdb, which kept in-frame rearrangements only. Such tables lose some clones; where checked, under half of the loss comes from unresolved V genes, and the rest has no known cause. V and J calls and clone size are those listed in that table; D and trimming were worked out from the DNA. In all, the sample holds 250,000 to 350,000 clones, and approximately 85% of those were seen once. The ten top clones hold 0.85% to 0.9% of the sample.

What the study reported, not specific to this receptor: How much clinical and demographic metadata was included differed by source and by participant, and the metadata was provided uncurated.

Only one count was recorded for this clone. Its antigen target is currently unknown. Base qualities are missing; no much larger clone stands one base away. V was cut back by 6 bases and J by 1 base, leaving a gap of 14 bases between them. The germline V gene gives CDR1 as MNHEY and CDR2 as SVGAGI. The CDR3 measures 15 amino acids from cysteine to phenylalanine. The CDR3 DNA has 45 bases and is translated from base 1. Material for sequencing was peripheral blood. The sequence came from a human donor with COVID-19, enrolled during active disease. The donor label of this sample is uncertain. Recombination linked TRBV6-5 to TRBJ2-3, with TRBD2 as a weak D call on 7 bases. The CDR3 corresponds to CASRTGGGGTDTQYF. The DNA reads as follows: TGTGCCAGCAGGACTGGGGGGGGCGGCACAGATACGCAGTATTTT.